Included here is one T cell receptor beta chain sequence, with context. This entry belongs to a study of low-dose radiotherapy and immunotherapy resistance in tumors. Study at large: Cohort 1 was given 0.5 Gy per fraction every 2 weeks, for 6.5 Gy total. A total of 13 Gy over 26 weeks was given to Cohort 2 as 1 Gy per fraction every two weeks.

Time point noted: before trial treatment. Enrollment required an advanced solid tumor negative for tumor-infiltrating lymphocytes. TRAV and TRBV primers primed cDNA for both TCRalpha and TCRbeta. Both a constant-region primer and a V-primer adapter served to amplify TCRs across 15 to 25 PCR cycles. After the mRNA was isolated, it was amplified using in vitro transcription. TCRdb fed the reads into MiXCR, producing one record per CDR3 protein. Counted here are tens of thousands of distinct CDR3 sequences, around a third occurring once; the ten biggest clones make up approximately 10%. The sample consisted of PBMCs, taken before treatment. This clonotype was sampled from a female donor with ovarian cancer.

The CDR3, as DNA: TGTGCCAGCAGGCGTGAACCGGGCCGCGGGCGGGAGACCCAGTACTTC. It translates to CASRREPGRGRETQYF. The V and J genes are TRBV5-4 and TRBJ2-5; TRBD2 might be the D (5 bases). V lost 5 bases and J lost 5, with 22 bases in between. CDR3 size: 16 residues. CDR1 SGHNT and CDR2 YYREEE come from the germline V gene (reference sequence).